One sample yielded the 15 T cell receptor beta chains listed below, sequenced in a study of cytomegalovirus exposure and HLA in healthy donors. Amplification used 60 Vbeta primers and 13 Jbeta primers. Using immunoSEQ multiplex PCR, the repertoire was profiled, and TCRdb retains in-frame clones only, with some absent. This sample has around 150,000 clones; approximately 90% occur once, and the top ten carry about 5.5%. The specimen was PBMCs. Source of these receptors: a woman in her 30s in good health and CMV-seronegative.

V gene TRBV27 combines with J gene TRBJ2-3; D is unresolved. Looked up from germline, CDR1 is MNHEY and CDR2 is SMNVEV (reference sequence). Trimming took off 5 bases at V and 2 bases at J, with 8 bases between the two ends. The CDR3 covers 13 residues. For the CDR3, the DNA is TGTGCCAGCAGTCCAAATCCCACAGATACGCAGTATTTT. It is translated as CASSPNPTDTQYF.

This CDR3 is CASSLEQGPSYEQYF. The CDR3 region has the DNA TGCGCCAGCAGTCTTGAACAGGGGCCTTCCTACGAGCAGTACTTC. The J gene is TRBJ2-7, the V gene TRBV23-1; 7 bases match TRBD1. TRBV23-1 is an open reading frame, and its role is uncertain. V shed 4 bases and J 1 base; nucleotides not matched to a gene: 7. The CDR3 has 15 residues.

This chain connects TRBV30 to TRBJ1-1; D might be TRBD1 (5 bases). The length of the CDR3 is 13 residues. The ends were cut back, 3 bases at V and 1 base at J, with 9 bases in the middle. Germline lookup yields CDR1 GTSNPN and CDR2 SVGIG (reference sequence). The CDR3: CAWSLTENTEAFF. The CDR3 DNA sequence: TGTGCCTGGAGCCTGACAGAGAACACTGAAGCTTTCTTT.

The chain recombines TRBV11-2 with TRBJ1-1; D is perhaps TRBD1 (6 bases). Between the trimmed V and J ends, which lost 5 bases and 1 base, there was a span of 11 bases. The CDR3 consists of 14 residues. CDR1 is SGHAT, CDR2 FQNNGV, per germline. The CDR3 loop is CASSPRTENTEAFF. The CDR3 nucleotides are TGTGCCAGCAGCCCCCGGACAGAGAACACTGAAGCTTTCTTT.

The genes are TRBV9 and TRBJ2-1; maybe TRBD2 (7 bases). The germline V gene encodes CDR1 SGDLS and CDR2 YYNGEE. The length of the CDR3 is 16 residues. Between the trimmed V and J ends, which lost 5 bases and 7 bases, there was a span of 22 bases. The CDR3 spells CASRPGGSGGANEQFF. The CDR3, as DNA: TGTGCCAGCAGGCCCGGGGGGAGTGGGGGGGCGAATGAGCAGTTCTTC.

In its sample, this clone was seen once. The chain couples TRBV5-4 to TRBJ2-5; maybe TRBD2 (7 bases). Germline V CDR1 and CDR2: SGHNT, YYREEE (reference sequence). Trimming pared 4 bases from V and 5 bases from J, leaving 18 bases between. The CDR3 contains 15 residues. CDR3 bases: TGTGCCAGCAGCCGGGAAGGCGGGGGCCGTGAGACCCAGTACTTC. Protein sequence: CASSREGGGRETQYF.

J is TRBJ2-5 and V is TRBV6-5; 7 bases fit TRBD2. V lost 1 base to trimming and J lost 5 bases; unmatched junction nucleotides: 7. Germline V lookup: CDR1 MNHEY, CDR2 SVGAGI. The CDR3 runs to 15 residues. The CDR3 here is CASSYWGGSGETQYF. Here the CDR3 DNA reads TGTGCCAGCAGTTACTGGGGCGGGAGTGGGGAGACCCAGTACTTC.

The chain combines TRBV7-2 with TRBJ1-5; D is undetermined. The V end lost 1 base, the J end lost 7 bases, and 17 bases lay between the germline ends. Per germline, CDR1 SGHTA and CDR2 FQGNSA. CDR3 size: 16 residues. CDR3 bases: TGTGCCAGCAGCTTAGTGGGTGGAGACGCGGGCCAGCCCCAGCATTTT. Protein sequence: CASSLVGGDAGQPQHF.

Details on this clone: The missing conserved phenylalanine or tryptophan at the end of this CDR3 makes a read error likely. The rearrangement links TRBV5-1 to TRBJ1-1, with 7 bases identical to TRBD1. CDR3 size: 15 residues. Losses at the gene ends were 7 bases for V and 0 bases for J; bases not matched to a gene: 9. Per the germline V gene, CDR1 is SGHRS and CDR2 is YFSETQ. The CDR3 reads CASSGQEIMNTEAFL. CDR3 in DNA: TGCGCCAGCTCCGGACAGGAGATCATGAACACTGAAGCTTTCCTT.

Of note for this clone: Other DNA sequences in the sample encode the same CDR3. The chain has TRBV6-1 and TRBJ2-5, with TRBD1 identical over 8 bases. This CDR3 comprises 13 residues. Trimming at V came to 6 bases and at J to 2 bases, leaving 2 bases not matched to a gene. CDR1 and CDR2 (germline): MNHNS, SASEGT. CDR3 sequence (DNA): TGTGCCAGCAGCCGGGACAGGCAAGAGACCCAGTACTTC. Amino acids: CASSRDRQETQYF.

The chain couples TRBV29-1 to TRBJ1-2, with D unclear. Germline lookup yields CDR1 SQVTM and CDR2 ANQGSEA. The CDR3 sequence is 11 residues long. The V end lost 3 bases, the J end lost 5 bases, and 7 bases lay between the germline ends. Here the CDR3 DNA reads TGCAGCGTTGAGGACTTTTATGGCTACACCTTC. This translates into CSVEDFYGYTF.

The genes are TRBV5-4 and TRBJ2-1; maybe TRBD1 (6 bases). This CDR3 spans 12 amino acids. V gave up 4 bases and J gave up 8 bases, with 10 bases separating them. The germline V gene has CDR1 SGHNT and CDR2 YYREEE (reference sequence). In nucleotides, the CDR3 is TGTGCCAGCAGCGTCTACAGGGATGAGCAGTTCTTC. This sequence encodes CASSVYRDEQFF.

The rearrangement joins TRBV28 to TRBJ1-2, with 9 bases lining up with TRBD1. Germline assignment: CDR1 MDHEN and CDR2 SYDVKM. V gave up 7 bases and J gave up 7 bases; unmatched junction bases: 4. CDR3 length: 12 amino acids. CDR3 loop: CASTQTGGGYTF. The CDR3 bases are TGTGCCAGCACCCAGACAGGGGGTGGCTACACCTTC.

J is TRBJ2-3 and V is TRBV5-5; 7 bases are shared with TRBD2. Germline V lookup: CDR1 SGHKS, CDR2 YYEKEE (reference sequence). With V trimmed by 2 bases and J by 5 bases, 8 bases remained unmatched. This CDR3 has 15 residues. Written as DNA, the CDR3 is TGTGCCAGCAGCTTTGGGCGGGGGAGGGGAGATACGCAGTATTTT. Protein product: CASSFGRGRGDTQYF.

Only a few counts were recorded for this clone. V is TRBV7-9 and J is TRBJ2-2; unclear D gene. This CDR3 is built from 13 residues. Germline values: CDR1 SEHNR, CDR2 FQNEAQ (reference sequence). Trimming took 3 bases from V and 5 from J, leaving 7 bases between them. In nucleotides, the CDR3 is TGTGCCAGCAGCTTTGAGAGAACCGGGGAGCTGTTTTTT. Translation gives CASSFERTGELFF.